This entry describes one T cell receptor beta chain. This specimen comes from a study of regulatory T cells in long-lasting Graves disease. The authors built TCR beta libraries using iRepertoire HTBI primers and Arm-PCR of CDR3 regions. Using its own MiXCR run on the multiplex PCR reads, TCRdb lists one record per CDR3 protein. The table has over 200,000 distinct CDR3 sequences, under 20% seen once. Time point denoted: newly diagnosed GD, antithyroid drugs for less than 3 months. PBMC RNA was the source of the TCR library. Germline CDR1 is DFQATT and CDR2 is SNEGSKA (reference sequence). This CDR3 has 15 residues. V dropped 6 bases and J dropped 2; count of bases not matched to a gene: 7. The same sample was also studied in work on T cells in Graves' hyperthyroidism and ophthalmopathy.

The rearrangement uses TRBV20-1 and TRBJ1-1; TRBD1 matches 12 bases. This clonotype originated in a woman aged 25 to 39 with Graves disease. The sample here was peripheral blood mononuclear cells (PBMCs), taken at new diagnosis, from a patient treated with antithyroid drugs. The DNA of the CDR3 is TGCAGTGCCACCTCCGGGACAGGGGGCAACACTGAAGCTTTCTTT. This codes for CSATSGTGGNTEAFF.